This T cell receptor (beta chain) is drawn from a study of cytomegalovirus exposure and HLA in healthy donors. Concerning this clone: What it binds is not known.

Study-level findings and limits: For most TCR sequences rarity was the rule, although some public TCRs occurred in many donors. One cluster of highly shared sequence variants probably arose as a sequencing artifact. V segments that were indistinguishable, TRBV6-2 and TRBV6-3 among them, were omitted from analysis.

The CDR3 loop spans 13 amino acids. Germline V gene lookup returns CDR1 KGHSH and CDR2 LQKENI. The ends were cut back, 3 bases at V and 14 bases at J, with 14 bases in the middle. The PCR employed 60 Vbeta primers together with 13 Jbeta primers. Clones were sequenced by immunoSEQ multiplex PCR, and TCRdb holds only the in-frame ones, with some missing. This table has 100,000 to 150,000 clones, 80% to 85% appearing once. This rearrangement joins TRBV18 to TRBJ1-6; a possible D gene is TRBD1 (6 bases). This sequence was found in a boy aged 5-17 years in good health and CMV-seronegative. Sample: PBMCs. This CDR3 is CASSPLTGGTLHF. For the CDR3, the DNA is TGTGCCAGCTCACCTCTGACAGGCGGCACCCTCCACTTT.